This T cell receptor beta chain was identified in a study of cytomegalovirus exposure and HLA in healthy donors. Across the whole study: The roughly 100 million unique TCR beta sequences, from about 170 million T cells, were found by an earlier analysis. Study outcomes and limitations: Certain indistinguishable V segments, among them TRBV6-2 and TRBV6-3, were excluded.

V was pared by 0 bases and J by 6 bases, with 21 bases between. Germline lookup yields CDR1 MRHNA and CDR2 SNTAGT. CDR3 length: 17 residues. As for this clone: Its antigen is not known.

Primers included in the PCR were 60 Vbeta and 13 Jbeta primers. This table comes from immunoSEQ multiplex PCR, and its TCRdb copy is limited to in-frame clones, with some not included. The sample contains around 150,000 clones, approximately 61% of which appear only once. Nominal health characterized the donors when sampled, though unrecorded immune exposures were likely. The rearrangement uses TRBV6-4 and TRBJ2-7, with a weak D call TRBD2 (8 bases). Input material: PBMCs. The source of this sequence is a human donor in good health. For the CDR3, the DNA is TGTGCCAGCAGTGACTCGAAGGGGACAGCGGCGGGGGGCGAGCAGTACTTC. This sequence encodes CASSDSKGTAAGGEQYF.